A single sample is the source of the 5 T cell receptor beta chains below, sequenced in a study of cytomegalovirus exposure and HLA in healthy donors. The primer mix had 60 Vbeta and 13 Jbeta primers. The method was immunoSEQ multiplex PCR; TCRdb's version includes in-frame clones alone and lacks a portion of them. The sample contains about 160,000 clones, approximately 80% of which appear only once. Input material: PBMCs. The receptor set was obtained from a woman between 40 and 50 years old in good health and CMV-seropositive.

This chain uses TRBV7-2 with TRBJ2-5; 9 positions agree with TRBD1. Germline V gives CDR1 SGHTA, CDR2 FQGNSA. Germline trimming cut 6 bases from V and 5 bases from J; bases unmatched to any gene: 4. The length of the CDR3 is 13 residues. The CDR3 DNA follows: TGTGCCAGCAGTTTCACAGGGGGCGAGACCCAGTACTTC. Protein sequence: CASSFTGGETQYF.

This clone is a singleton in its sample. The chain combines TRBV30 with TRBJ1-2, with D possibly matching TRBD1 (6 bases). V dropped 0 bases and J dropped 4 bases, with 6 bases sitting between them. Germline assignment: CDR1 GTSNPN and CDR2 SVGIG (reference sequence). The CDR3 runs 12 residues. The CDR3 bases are TGTGCCTGGAGTGTAGGGGGCTATGGCTACACCTTC. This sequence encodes CAWSVGGYGYTF. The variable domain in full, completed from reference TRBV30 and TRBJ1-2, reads SQTIHQWPATLVQPVGSPLSLECTVEGTSNPNLYWYRQAAGRGLQLLFYSVGIGQISSEVPQNLSASRPQDRQFILSSKKLLLSDSGFYLCAWSVGGYGYTFGSGTRLTVV.

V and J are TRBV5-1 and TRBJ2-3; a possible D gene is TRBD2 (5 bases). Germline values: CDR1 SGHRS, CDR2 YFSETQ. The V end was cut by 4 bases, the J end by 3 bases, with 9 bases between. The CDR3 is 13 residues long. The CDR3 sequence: CASSPGVTDTQYF. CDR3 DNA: TGCGCCAGCAGCCCCGGGGTGACAGATACGCAGTATTTT.

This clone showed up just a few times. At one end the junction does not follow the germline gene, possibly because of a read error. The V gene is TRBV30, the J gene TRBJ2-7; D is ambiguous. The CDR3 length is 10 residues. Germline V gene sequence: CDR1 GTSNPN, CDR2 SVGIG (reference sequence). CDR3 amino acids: CAWSTSIVHF. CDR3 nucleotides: TGTGCCTGGAGTACTTCTATTGTCCACTTC.

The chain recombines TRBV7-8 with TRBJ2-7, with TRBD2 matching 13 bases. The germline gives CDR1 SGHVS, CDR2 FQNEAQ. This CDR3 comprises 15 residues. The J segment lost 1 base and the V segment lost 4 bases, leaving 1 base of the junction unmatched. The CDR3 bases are TGTGCCAGCAGCTCGGGACTAGCGGGGTCCTACGAGCAGTACTTC. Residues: CASSSGLAGSYEQYF.